The present T cell receptor beta chain was sequenced within a study of T-cell reconstitution after alpha-beta-depleted transplantation in children. TCRbeta library preparation incorporated unique molecular identifiers. TCRdb independently ran MiXCR on the PCR reads; one entry per CDR3 protein. The sample lists approximately 270,000 distinct CDR3 sequences; over 8% were seen once. This TCR derives from a human donor who donated a stem cell graft to a child with SCID. The sample in question was PBMCs from the stem cell graft donor, obtained from the stem cell graft.

The CDR3 is CASSLEGPLNSPLHF. The CDR3 nucleotides read TGCGCCAGCAGCTTGGAGGGGCCTCTTAATTCACCCCTCCACTTT. The chain joins TRBV5-1 to TRBJ1-6; weak D call: TRBD1 (5 bases). V dropped 0 bases and J dropped 6 bases, with 10 bases sitting between them. The CDR3 spans 15 residues. Germline CDR1 SGHRS, CDR2 YFSETQ.